This T cell receptor beta chain was observed in a study of blood T cell repertoires in COVID-19. Overall study: COVID-19 samples collected from the United States, Italy and Spain covered acute and convalescent phases. T cells, B-cell-depleted T cells, or PBMCs provided the cDNA or gDNA that served as material.

Germline loops: CDR1 KGHDR, CDR2 SFDVKD. This CDR3 has 14 amino acids. V trimming: 0 bases; J trimming: 10 bases; junction bases outside the gene matches: 7. Original handling: Amplification with reference gene primers provided the estimates of nucleated cell counts. Generated by immunoSEQ multiplex PCR, the TCRdb table keeps only in-frame clones and is missing some. Clone size and V and J calls were adopted from that table, with D and trimming inferred from the DNA. Of fewer than 400,000 clones listed, more than 85% are singletons. The chain uses TRBV24-1 and TRBJ2-5, with 7 bases lining up with TRBD1. This receptor was identified in a human donor in a cohort sampled during active COVID-19. The sample was peripheral blood. CDR3 sequence reads: CATSDLEGARGQYF. CDR3 DNA: TGTGCCACCAGTGATTTGGAGGGGGCGAGGGGCCAGTACTTC.